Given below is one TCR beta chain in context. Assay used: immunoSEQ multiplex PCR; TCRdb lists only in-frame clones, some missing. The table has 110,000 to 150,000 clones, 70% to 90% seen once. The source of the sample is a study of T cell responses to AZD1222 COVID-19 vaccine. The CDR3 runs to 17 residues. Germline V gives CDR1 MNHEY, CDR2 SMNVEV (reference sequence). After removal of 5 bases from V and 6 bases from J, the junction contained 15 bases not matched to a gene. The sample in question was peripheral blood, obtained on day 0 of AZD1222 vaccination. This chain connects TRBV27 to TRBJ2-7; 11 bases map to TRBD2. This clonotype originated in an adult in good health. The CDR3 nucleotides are TGTGCCAGCAGTCCCAGCGAGGCTAGCGGGAGGCTACGCGAGCAGTACTTC. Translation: CASSPSEASGRLREQYF.